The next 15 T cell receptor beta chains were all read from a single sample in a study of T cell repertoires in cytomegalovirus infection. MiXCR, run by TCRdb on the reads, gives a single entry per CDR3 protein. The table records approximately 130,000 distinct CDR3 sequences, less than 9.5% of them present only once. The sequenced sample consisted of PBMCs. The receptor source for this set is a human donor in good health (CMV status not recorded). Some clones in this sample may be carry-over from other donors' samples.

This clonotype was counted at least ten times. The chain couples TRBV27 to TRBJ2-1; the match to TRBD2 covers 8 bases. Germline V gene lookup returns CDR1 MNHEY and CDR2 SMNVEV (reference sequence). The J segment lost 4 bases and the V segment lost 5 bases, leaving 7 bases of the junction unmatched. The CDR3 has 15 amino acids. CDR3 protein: CASSPQRGSYNEQFF. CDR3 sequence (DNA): TGTGCCAGCAGTCCGCAGCGGGGGAGTTACAATGAGCAGTTCTTC.

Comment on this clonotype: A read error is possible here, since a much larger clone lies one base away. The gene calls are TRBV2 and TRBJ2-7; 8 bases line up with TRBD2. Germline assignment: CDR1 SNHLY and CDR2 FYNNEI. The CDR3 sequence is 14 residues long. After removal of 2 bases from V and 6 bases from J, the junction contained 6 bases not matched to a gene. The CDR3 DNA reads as TGTGCCAGCAGTGAAACCGGGACTAGGTGCGAGCAGTACTTC. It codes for CASSETGTRCEQYF.

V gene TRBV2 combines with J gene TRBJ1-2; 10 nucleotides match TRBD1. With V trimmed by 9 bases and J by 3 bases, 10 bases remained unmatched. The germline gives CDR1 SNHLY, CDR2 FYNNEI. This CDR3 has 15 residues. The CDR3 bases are TGTGCCAGTACCAGGGACAGGGGTCTCCACTATGGCTACACCTTC. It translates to CASTRDRGLHYGYTF.

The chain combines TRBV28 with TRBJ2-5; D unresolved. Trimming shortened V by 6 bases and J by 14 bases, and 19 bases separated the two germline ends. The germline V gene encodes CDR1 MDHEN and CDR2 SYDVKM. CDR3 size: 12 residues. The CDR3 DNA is TGTGCCAGCAGCCTAGGGTCTCTTGGGCCCTACTTC. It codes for CASSLGSLGPYF.

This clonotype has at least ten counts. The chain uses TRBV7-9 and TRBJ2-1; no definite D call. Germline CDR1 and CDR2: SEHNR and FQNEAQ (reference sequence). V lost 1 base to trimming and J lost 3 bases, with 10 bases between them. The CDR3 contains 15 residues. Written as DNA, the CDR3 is TGTGCCAGCAGCTTAGTGCTGGGTAACTACAATGAGCAGTTCTTC. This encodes CASSLVLGNYNEQFF.

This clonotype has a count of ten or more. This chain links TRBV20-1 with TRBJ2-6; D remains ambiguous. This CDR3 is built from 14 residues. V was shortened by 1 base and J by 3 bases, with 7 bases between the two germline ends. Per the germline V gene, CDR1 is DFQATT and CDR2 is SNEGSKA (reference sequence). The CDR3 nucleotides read TGCAGTGCTAGAGGGCTAGATGGGGCCAACGTCCTGACTTTC. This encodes CSARGLDGANVLTF.

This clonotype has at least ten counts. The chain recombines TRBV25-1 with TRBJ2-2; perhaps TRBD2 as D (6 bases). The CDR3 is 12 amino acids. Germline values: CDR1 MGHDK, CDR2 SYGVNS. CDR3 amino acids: CASRDYTGELFF. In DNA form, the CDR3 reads TGTGCTAGCCGGGACTACACCGGGGAGCTGTTTTTT. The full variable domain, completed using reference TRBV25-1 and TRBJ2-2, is EADIYQTPRYLVIGTGKKITLECSQTMGHDKMYWYQQDPGMELHLIHYSYGVNSTEKGDLSSESTVSRIRTEHFPLTLESARPSHTSQYLCASRDYTGELFFGEGSRLTVL.

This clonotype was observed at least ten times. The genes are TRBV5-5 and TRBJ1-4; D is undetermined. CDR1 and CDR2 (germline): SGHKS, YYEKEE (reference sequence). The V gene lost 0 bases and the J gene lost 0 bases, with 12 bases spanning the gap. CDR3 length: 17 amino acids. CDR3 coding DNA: TGTGCCAGCAGCTTGGCAGGCCAATCATCAACTAATGAAAAACTGTTTTTT. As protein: CASSLAGQSSTNEKLFF.

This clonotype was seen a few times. The CDR3 loop is CASSPDSTYEQYF. DNA of the CDR3: TGTGCCAGCAGTCCAGACTCTACCTACGAGCAGTACTTC. J is TRBJ2-7 and V is TRBV2; D ambiguous. V lost 5 bases, J lost 2 bases, and 10 bases lay in between. Germline V gene sequence: CDR1 SNHLY, CDR2 FYNNEI. This CDR3 contains 13 residues.

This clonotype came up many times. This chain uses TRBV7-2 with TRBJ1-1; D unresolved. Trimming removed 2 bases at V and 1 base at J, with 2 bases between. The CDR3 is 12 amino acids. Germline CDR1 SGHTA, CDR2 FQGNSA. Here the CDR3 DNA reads TGTGCCAGCAGCTTATGGAACACTGAAGCTTTCTTT. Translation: CASSLWNTEAFF.

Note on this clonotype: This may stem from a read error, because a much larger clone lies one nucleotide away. For the CDR3, the DNA is TGCGCCAGCAGCCGAAGTAGCAGGGGGTCAGGCGAGCAGTACTTC. Translating it yields CASSRSSRGSGEQYF. V usage is TRBV5-1 and J usage is TRBJ2-7; 7 nucleotides agree with TRBD1. Germline-derived CDR1 and CDR2 are SGHRS and YFSETQ. There are 15 residues in the CDR3. V lost 4 bases, J lost 6 bases, and 13 bases stayed unmatched.

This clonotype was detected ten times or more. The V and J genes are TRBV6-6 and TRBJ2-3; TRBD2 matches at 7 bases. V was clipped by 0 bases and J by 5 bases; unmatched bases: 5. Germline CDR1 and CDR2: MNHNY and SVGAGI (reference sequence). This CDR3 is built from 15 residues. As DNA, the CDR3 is TGTGCCAGCAGTTACTCGGCGGGGGTCGGAGATACGCAGTATTTT. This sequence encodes CASSYSAGVGDTQYF.

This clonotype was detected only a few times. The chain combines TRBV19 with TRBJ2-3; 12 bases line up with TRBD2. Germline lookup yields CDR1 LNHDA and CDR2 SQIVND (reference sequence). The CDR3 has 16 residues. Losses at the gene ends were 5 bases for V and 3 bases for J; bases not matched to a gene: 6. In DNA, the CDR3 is TGTGCCAGTAGTGTAAGGACTAGCGGGGTAACAGATACGCAGTATTTT. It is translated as CASSVRTSGVTDTQYF.

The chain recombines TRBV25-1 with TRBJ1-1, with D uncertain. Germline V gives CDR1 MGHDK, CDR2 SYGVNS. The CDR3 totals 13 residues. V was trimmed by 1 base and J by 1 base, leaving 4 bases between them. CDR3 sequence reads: CASSESWNTEAFF. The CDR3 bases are TGTGCCAGCAGTGAATCATGGAACACTGAAGCTTTCTTT.

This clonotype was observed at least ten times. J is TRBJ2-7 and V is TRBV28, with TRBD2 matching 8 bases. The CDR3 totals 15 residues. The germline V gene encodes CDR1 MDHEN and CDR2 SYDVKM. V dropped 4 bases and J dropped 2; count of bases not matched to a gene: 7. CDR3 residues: CASSYPGGRPYEQYF. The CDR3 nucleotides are TGTGCCAGCAGTTACCCGGGGGGGCGCCCCTACGAGCAGTACTTC. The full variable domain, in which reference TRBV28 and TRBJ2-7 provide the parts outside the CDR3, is DVKVTQSSRYLVKRTGEKVFLECVQDMDHENMFWYRQDPGLGLRLIYFSYDVKMKEKGDIPEGYSVSREKKERFSLILESASTNQTSMYLCASSYPGGRPYEQYFGPGTRLTVT.